These 19 T cell receptor beta chains came from one sample sequenced in a study of T cells in localized non-small cell lung cancer. Profiling relied on immunoSEQ multiplex PCR, and the TCRdb table lists in-frame clones only, not all of them. This table holds about 14,000 clones, 28% found once. The source was lung tumor tissue, collected before any cancer treatment. The receptors were sampled from a female donor older than 55 with stage I lung adenocarcinoma.

This chain connects TRBV9 to TRBJ2-7; D may correspond to TRBD1 or TRBD2 (5 bases each). Germline CDR1 reads SGDLS; CDR2 reads YYNGEE. Deletions cut 0 bases from V and 6 bases from J, with 13 bases between. The CDR3 runs to 14 residues. The CDR3 here is CASSVALYGGEQYF. The CDR3, as DNA: TGTGCCAGCAGCGTAGCACTTTATGGGGGCGAGCAGTACTTC. The variable domain in full, completed from reference TRBV9 and TRBJ2-7, reads DSGVTQTPKHLITATGQRVTLRCSPRSGDLSVYWYQQSLDQGLQFLIQYYNGEERAKGNILERFSAQQFPDLHSELNLSSLELGDSALYFCASSVALYGGEQYFGPGTRLTVT.

This rearrangement joins TRBV12-5 to TRBJ2-1; D is perhaps TRBD2 (9 bases). Trimming stripped 1 base from V and 15 bases from J, with 19 bases between. Germline values: CDR1 LGHNT, CDR2 FRNRAP. This CDR3 region has 14 residues. CDR3 sequence (DNA): TGTGCTAGTGGTTTGGACGCAGGGGGCGGGAGGGCGTTCTTC. This sequence encodes CASGLDAGGGRAFF. The full variable domain, completed using reference TRBV12-5 and TRBJ2-1, is DARVTQTPRHKVTEMGQEVTMRCQPILGHNTVFWYRQTMMQGLELLAYFRNRAPLDDSGMPKDRFSAEMPDATLATLKIQPSEPRDSAVYFCASGLDAGGGRAFFGPGTRLTVL.

V is TRBV19 and J is TRBJ1-2, with 8 bases aligning to TRBD1. Germline CDR1 and CDR2: LNHDA and SQIVND (reference sequence). V gave up 4 bases and J gave up 2 bases; unmatched junction bases: 6. This CDR3 has 15 residues. CDR3 residues: CASSTGGLGNYGYTF. CDR3 nucleotides: TGTGCCAGTAGTACAGGGGGCTTAGGAAACTATGGCTACACCTTC.

This clone counts as medium-sized. V and J are TRBV6-8 and TRBJ2-1; TRBD2 aligns across 10 bases. The trim removed 3 bases at V and 9 bases at J, leaving 5 bases unmatched. There are 14 residues in the CDR3. CDR1 MNHGY and CDR2 SAAAGT come from the germline V gene. The CDR3 reads CASSYLAGEGEQFF. The CDR3 nucleotides are TGTGCCAGCAGTTATCTAGCGGGGGAGGGTGAGCAGTTCTTC.

This clone appeared a few times. The V and J genes are TRBV14 and TRBJ2-2; TRBD1 is a possible D gene (5 bases). CDR3 length equals 13 residues. Trimming removed 4 bases from V and 5 bases from J, with 8 bases in between. Germline CDR1 SGHDN, CDR2 FVKESK. CDR3 residues: CASSPRETGELFF. As DNA, the CDR3 is TGTGCCAGCAGCCCCAGGGAAACCGGGGAGCTGTTTTTT.

V and J are TRBV30 and TRBJ1-5; the match to TRBD1 covers 7 bases. This CDR3 region has 14 residues. The J segment lost 1 base and the V segment lost 0 bases, leaving 0 bases of the junction unmatched. Germline-derived CDR1 and CDR2 are GTSNPN and SVGIG (reference sequence). Here the CDR3 DNA reads TGTGCCTGGAGTGTACAGGGGAGCAATCAGCCCCAGCATTTT. Translating gives CAWSVQGSNQPQHF.

This clone is labeled medium-sized. CDR3 coding DNA: TGTGCCAGCAGTGTGCAGCCCGATCAGCCCCAGCATTTT. Residues: CASSVQPDQPQHF. The rearrangement joins TRBV6-8 to TRBJ1-5, with unresolved D. Germline CDR1 MNHGY, CDR2 SAAAGT. The CDR3 contains 13 residues. V lost 5 bases and J lost 5, with 10 bases in between.

This clone was observed many times. The CDR3 spells CASSLYTLAGAYNEQFF. The CDR3 DNA reads TGTGCCAGCAGCTTATACACCTTAGCGGGGGCCTACAATGAGCAGTTCTTC. The chain employs TRBV11-3 and TRBJ2-1; 9 nucleotides agree with TRBD2. V trimming: 2 bases; J trimming: 2 bases; junction bases outside the gene matches: 7. The V gene's germline CDR1 is SGHNT and CDR2 YENEEA. CDR3 length: 17 residues. The complete variable domain, with remaining parts taken from reference TRBV11-3 and TRBJ2-1, reads EAGVVQSPRYKIIEKKQPVAFWCNPISGHNTLYWYLQNLGQGPELLIRYENEEAVDDSQLPKDRFSAERLKGVDSTLKIQPAELGDSAVYLCASSLYTLAGAYNEQFFGPGTRLTVL.

J is TRBJ1-2 and V is TRBV30; 9 bases agree with TRBD1. V was pared by 1 base and J by 4 bases, with 1 base of the junction left unmatched. The germline V gene encodes CDR1 GTSNPN and CDR2 SVGIG (reference sequence). The CDR3 runs to 13 residues. The CDR3 protein is CAWSEQGAYGYTF. The DNA for the CDR3 is TGTGCCTGGAGTGAACAGGGGGCCTATGGCTACACCTTC.

The V gene is TRBV19, the J gene TRBJ1-5, with a possible D match to TRBD1 (5 bases). The germline V and J ends were trimmed by 4 bases and 7 bases, with 17 bases remaining between them. This CDR3 contains 15 residues. The germline gives CDR1 LNHDA, CDR2 SQIVND (reference sequence). The CDR3 sequence: CASSSPGIGGQPQHF. CDR3 nucleotide sequence: TGTGCCAGTAGTAGTCCGGGAATTGGGGGGCAGCCCCAGCATTTT.

This clone turned up a few times. The chain couples TRBV6-8 to TRBJ1-2; 8 bases align to TRBD1. The germline V gene has CDR1 MNHGY and CDR2 SAAAGT. Trimming at V came to 6 bases and at J to 2 bases, leaving 5 bases not matched to a gene. This CDR3 is 14 amino acids long. CDR3 DNA: TGTGCCAGCAGGCTGGGACAGGTCAACTATGGCTACACCTTC. Translating gives CASRLGQVNYGYTF.

This clone has a handful of counts. This sequence joins TRBV6-8 and TRBJ2-2; D possibly uses TRBD1 or TRBD2 (6 bases each). This CDR3 is built from 17 residues. The V gene's germline CDR1 is MNHGY and CDR2 SAAAGT. Deletions cut 0 bases from V and 6 bases from J, with 17 bases between. The CDR3 protein is CASSYSTPRGRAGELFF. The CDR3 bases are TGTGCCAGCAGTTACTCAACTCCCCGGGGGCGGGCCGGGGAGCTGTTTTTT.

The chain couples TRBV28 to TRBJ1-3, with D unresolved. The V end was cut by 2 bases, the J end by 2 bases, with 7 bases between. CDR1 is MDHEN and CDR2 is SYDVKM in the germline V gene. The CDR3 has 14 residues. The CDR3 is CASSLQAPGNTIYF. The CDR3 bases are TGTGCCAGCAGTTTACAGGCCCCTGGAAACACCATATATTTT. The full variable domain, in which reference TRBV28 and TRBJ1-3 provide the parts outside the CDR3, is DVKVTQSSRYLVKRTGEKVFLECVQDMDHENMFWYRQDPGLGLRLIYFSYDVKMKEKGDIPEGYSVSREKKERFSLILESASTNQTSMYLCASSLQAPGNTIYFGEGSWLTVV.

This chain links TRBV19 with TRBJ2-6, with TRBD1 matching 11 bases. V lost 3 bases, J lost 4 bases, and 8 bases stayed unmatched. The germline CDR1 and CDR2 sequences are LNHDA and SQIVND (reference sequence). This CDR3 region has 18 residues. As DNA, the CDR3 is TGTGCCAGTAGTATCCCTGGACAGGGGGCGCCAGGGGCCAACGTCCTGACTTTC. Encoded protein: CASSIPGQGAPGANVLTF.

CDR3 sequence reads: CASRGTGGTGELFF. Written as DNA, the CDR3 is TGTGCCAGTAGGGGGACAGGGGGAACCGGGGAGCTGTTTTTT. The V call is TRBV19, the J call TRBJ2-2; 11 nucleotides match TRBD1. V dropped 6 bases and J dropped 5; count of bases not matched to a gene: 2. Germline V gene lookup returns CDR1 LNHDA and CDR2 SQIVND (reference sequence). This CDR3 has 14 amino acids.

V and J are TRBV11-3 and TRBJ1-2; 7 bases map to TRBD1. Germline CDR1 SGHNT, CDR2 YENEEA. After removal of 1 base from V and 8 bases from J, the junction contained 7 bases not matched to a gene. The CDR3 length is 14 residues. CDR3 in DNA: TGTGCCAGCAGCTTAGGCAACAGGGGACAAGGCTACACCTTC. Translated, it gives CASSLGNRGQGYTF.

This clone was seen a handful of times. This chain uses TRBV9 with TRBJ2-1; tentative D call: TRBD2 (6 bases). CDR3 length: 15 residues. The V gene's germline CDR1 is SGDLS and CDR2 YYNGEE. V shed 2 bases and J shed 0 bases, with 9 bases lying between them. The CDR3 DNA is TGTGCCAGCAGCGTTAGCGGAAGCTCCTACAATGAGCAGTTCTTC. Translating gives CASSVSGSSYNEQFF. The variable domain in full, with the rest retrieved from reference TRBV9 and TRBJ2-1, is DSGVTQTPKHLITATGQRVTLRCSPRSGDLSVYWYQQSLDQGLQFLIQYYNGEERAKGNILERFSAQQFPDLHSELNLSSLELGDSALYFCASSVSGSSYNEQFFGPGTRLTVL.

This clone was detected only a few times. The chain carries TRBV6-8 and TRBJ2-1; 8 nucleotides agree with TRBD2. After removal of 5 bases from V and 10 bases from J, the junction contained 19 bases not matched to a gene. Germline V gene data show CDR1 as MNHGY and CDR2 as SAAAGT. This CDR3 has 17 residues. CDR3 protein: CASSGSRGGTPLGEQFF. DNA for the CDR3: TGTGCCAGCAGTGGATCTCGGGGGGGGACTCCTCTTGGGGAGCAGTTCTTC.

This sequence joins TRBV11-3 and TRBJ1-2; D gene unclear. V was cut by 2 bases and J by 0 bases, with 10 bases left in between. The CDR3 has 15 amino acids. Looked up from germline, CDR1 is SGHNT and CDR2 is YENEEA. CDR3 DNA: TGTGCCAGCAGCTTACCCAGCTTAGCTAACTATGGCTACACCTTC. It specifies CASSLPSLANYGYTF.